These T cell receptor beta chains were read from a single sample in a study of blood T cell repertoires in COVID-19. This table comes from immunoSEQ multiplex PCR, and its TCRdb copy is limited to in-frame clones, with some not included. The sample yields about 100,000 clones, just under 85% seen once. The sequencing sample was made of peripheral blood. Every receptor here comes from a man aged 50 or older with active or convalescent COVID-19. Each CDR3 is given with its conserved first and last residue. The D gene is left open where the match is weak. Expanded clones are given a class, and other clones once, few, many or no size at all.

once | NA | 14 | TRBJ1-3 | TRBV23-1 | TGCGCCAGCTGCCGGACGAGAGGGTATAGCACCATATATTTT | CASCRTRGYSTIYF
NA | TRBD1 | 12 | TRBJ1-4 | TRBV7-9 | TGTGCCAGCAGCTCAGGGGGTTGGGAACTGTTTTTT | CASSSGGWELFF
NA | NA | 10 | TRBJ1-5 | TRBV19 | TGTGCCAGTAATAGACAGCCCCAGCATTTT | CASNRQPQHF
NA | TRBD2 | 15 | TRBJ2-1 | TRBV5-4 | TGTGCCAGCAGCTTCGGACTAGCGGGAGTTAATGAGCAGTTCTTC | CASSFGLAGVNEQFF
few | TRBD1 | 13 | TRBJ2-2 | TRBV6-6 | TGTGCCAGCAACAGGGGAAACACCGGGGAGCTGTTTTTT | CASNRGNTGELFF
NA | NA | 16 | TRBJ2-2 | TRBV19 | TGTGCCAGTAGCCGCGGACTACTCGCGAACACCGGGGAGCTGTTTTTT | CASSRGLLANTGELFF
NA | TRBD2 | 15 | TRBJ2-1 | TRBV5-4 | TGTGCCAGCAGCTTAACAGCGGGAGGCGCCGATGAGCAGTTCTTC | CASSLTAGGADEQFF
NA | TRBD1 | 17 | TRBJ2-1 | TRBV5-1 | TGCGCCAGCAGCCTAGGGACAGGAACCACCCGATCCGATGAGCAGTTCTTC | CASSLGTGTTRSDEQFF
NA | NA | 15 | TRBJ1-1 | TRBV5-1 | TGCGCCAGCAGCCTTCAGACATCGCTGAACACTGAAGCTTTCTTT | CASSLQTSLNTEAFF
NA | NA | 16 | TRBJ2-1 | TRBV25-1 | TGTGCCAGCAGTGAAGGAGGGGGCCGGCCCCCCAATGAGCAGTTCTTC | CASSEGGGRPPNEQFF
NA | NA | 13 | TRBJ1-4 | TRBV11-2 | TGTGCCAGCAGCTTATACCCCACAGGAAAACTGTTTTTT | CASSLYPTGKLFF
NA | TRBD1 | 16 | TRBJ2-7 | TRBV28 | TGTGCCAGCAGTTCGTCTCCGGGACAGGGTGGTGACGAGCAGTACTTC | CASSSSPGQGGDEQYF
NA | TRBD2 | 16 | TRBJ2-5 | TRBV6-2/TRBV6-3 | TGTGCCAGCAGTTATGATCGACTAGCGGGCAAAGAGACCCAGTACTTC | CASSYDRLAGKETQYF
NA | NA | 14 | TRBJ2-5 | TRBV14 | TGTGCCAGCAGCCCCCTGCCTCGCGGAGAGACCCAGTACTTC | CASSPLPRGETQYF
NA | NA | 16 | TRBJ2-1 | TRBV5-5 | TGTGCCAGCAGCTTGTTGTGGGGGCAGGCCTACAATGAGCAGTTCTTC | CASSLLWGQAYNEQFF
once | TRBD1 | 12 | TRBJ2-7 | TRBV29-1 | TGCAGCGTTGAAACAGGGGACGACGAGCAGTACTTC | CSVETGDDEQYF
NA | NA | 11 | TRBJ2-5 | TRBV14 | TGTGCCAGCAGCCACGGGGAGACCCAGTACTTC | CASSHGETQYF
NA | TRBD1 | 15 | TRBJ2-2 | TRBV5-1 | TGCGCCAGCAGCTTGGAGGGACAGGGGGTCGGGGAGCTGTTTTTT | CASSLEGQGVGELFF
many | NA | 18 | TRBJ1-4 | TRBV21-1 | TGTGCCAGCAGTGGGACAGGGAAGGGTGGCGCAACTAATGAAAAACTGTTTTTT | CASSGTGKGGATNEKLFF
NA | NA | 15 | TRBJ2-5 | TRBV7-6 | TGTGCCAGCACCCAGGGTCGGGACTACCAAGAGACCCAGTACTTC | CASTQGRDYQETQYF
NA | NA | 13 | TRBJ1-5 | TRBV2 | TGTGCCAGCAGGATAATATCTAGTCAGCCCCAGCATTTT | CASRIISSQPQHF
once | NA | 16 | TRBJ2-3 | TRBV21-1 | TGTGCCAGCAGCAAAGAGGGTTCACTAGCGGGAGATACGCAGTATTTT | CASSKEGSLAGDTQYF
NA | TRBD1 | 14 | TRBJ1-4 | TRBV2 | TGTGCCAGCAGGGACAGGGAGGTTAGCGAAAAACTGTTTTTT | CASRDREVSEKLFF
NA | NA | 14 | TRBJ2-3 | TRBV3-1/TRBV3-2 | TGTGCCAGCAGCTACCAAGTTGGAGGGAGTAAGGAGTATTTT | CASSYQVGGSKEYF
NA | TRBD2 | 14 | TRBJ2-2 | TRBV7-7 | TGTGCTAGCAGCTCACTAGCGGCGACCGGGGAGCTGTTTTTT | CASSSLAATGELFF
NA | NA | 13 | TRBJ1-2 | TRBV4-2 | TGTGCCAGCAGCCACACAGGGACGGACGGCTACACCTTC | CASSHTGTDGYTF
NA | TRBD1 | 15 | TRBJ1-2 | TRBV6-5 | TGTGCCAGCAGTTACGGAGGGAGACAGGGGTATGGCTACACCTTC | CASSYGGRQGYGYTF
once | NA | 13 | TRBJ2-3 | TRBV11-3 | TGTGCCAGCAGCTCCCAAGTGGCTGATACGCAGTATTTT | CASSSQVADTQYF
NA | NA | 15 | TRBJ1-5 | TRBV30 | TGTGCCTGCTCCGGGCCAAGCACGGGGAATCAGCCCCAGCATTTT | CACSGPSTGNQPQHF
NA | TRBD2 | 15 | TRBJ2-1 | TRBV7-7 | TGTGCTAGCAGCGTCACTAGCGGGAGAGGTGGTGAGCAGTTCTTC | CASSVTSGRGGEQFF
NA | NA | 11 | TRBJ2-7 | TRBV2 | TGTGCCAGCAGGGTCAGCTACGAGCAGTACTTC | CASRVSYEQYF
NA | TRBD2 | 16 | TRBJ2-3 | TRBV24-1 | TGTGCCACCAGTGACCTTACTAGCGGGAGAGTGGATACGCAGTATTTT | CATSDLTSGRVDTQYF
NA | NA | 15 | TRBJ2-7 | TRBV5-4 | TGTGCCAGCAGCTTGGGCCAGGAAGTCGCCTACGAGCAGTACTTC | CASSLGQEVAYEQYF
NA | NA | 12 | TRBJ1-2 | TRBV2 | TGTGCCAGCAGTGACCCCGGCAGGGTCTACACCTTC | CASSDPGRVYTF
NA | TRBD2 | 15 | TRBJ2-7 | TRBV2 | TGTGCCAGCAGACAGCGGACTAGCGGGAAGAACGAGCAGTACTTC | CASRQRTSGKNEQYF
NA | TRBD1 | 14 | TRBJ1-2 | TRBV27 | TGTGCCAGCAGCCCAGGGGGCAGGAGCTATGGCTACACCTTC | CASSPGGRSYGYTF
NA | NA | 14 | TRBJ2-1 | TRBV5-1 | TGCGCCAGCAGCCCAGGGACATCGTACAATGAGCAGTTCTTC | CASSPGTSYNEQFF
NA | NA | 14 | TRBJ1-5 | TRBV28 | TGTGCCAGCAGCCTGGTGGCTTTCAATCAGCCCCAGCATTTT | CASSLVAFNQPQHF
once | NA | 14 | TRBJ2-7 | TRBV29-1 | TGCAGCGTTGATAAGGGACTGGGGACCTACGAGCAGTACTTC | CSVDKGLGTYEQYF
NA | NA | 15 | TRBJ2-1 | TRBV7-6 | TGTGCCAGCAGCCCCACGGCGGACTCCTACAATGAGCAGTTCTTC | CASSPTADSYNEQFF
NA | NA | 13 | TRBJ2-7 | TRBV6-6 | TGTGCCAGCAGCCAGGGTTACTCCTACGAGCAGTACTTC | CASSQGYSYEQYF
NA | TRBD2 | 15 | TRBJ2-2 | TRBV7-7 | TGTGCTAGCAGCGAAAACCTAGCGGGAGGTGGGGAGCTGTTTTTT | CASSENLAGGGELFF
NA | TRBD1 | 15 | TRBJ2-7 | TRBV6-5 | TGTGCCAGCAGTTCTAGGACAGGGGAAGGGTACGAGCAGTACTTC | CASSSRTGEGYEQYF
NA | TRBD2 | 15 | TRBJ2-5 | TRBV27 | TGTGCCAGCAGTTTAAGTCTAGCGGTCCAAGAGACCCAGTACTTC | CASSLSLAVQETQYF
NA | TRBD1 | 16 | TRBJ2-7 | TRBV30 | TGTGCCTGTTCACAAACCGGGACAGGGGGTCCATACGAGCAGTACTTC | CACSQTGTGGPYEQYF
NA | TRBD1 | 17 | TRBJ2-7 | TRBV5-4 | TGTGCCAGCAGCTTGGGTGGCAGCGGGACAGGGGGATACGAGCAGTACTTC | CASSLGGSGTGGYEQYF
NA | NA | 12 | TRBJ2-5 | TRBV6-5 | TGTGCCAGCGTTTGGAGCGCCGAGACCCAGTACTTC | CASVWSAETQYF
many | NA | 12 | TRBJ2-1 | TRBV10-2 | TGCGCCAGCAGTGAGGAGTACAATGAGCAGTTCTTC | CASSEEYNEQFF
NA | TRBD1 | 14 | TRBJ1-2 | TRBV5-1 | TGCGCCAGCAAAGGACAGGCCTTAAACTATGGCTACACCTTC | CASKGQALNYGYTF
NA | NA | 14 | TRBJ1-1 | TRBV3-1/TRBV3-2 | TGTGCCAGCAGCCTGACACCTATGAACACTGAAGCTTTCTTT | CASSLTPMNTEAFF
NA | NA | 16 | TRBJ2-5 | TRBV24-1 | TGTGCCACCAGTGGCCTGACGGGGGGCGCGAGGGAGACCCAGTACTTC | CATSGLTGGARETQYF
NA | TRBD2 | 19 | TRBJ2-2 | TRBV12-5 | TGTGCTAGTGGTTTGACTAGCGGGAGTCCCCTCCCGATCACCGGGGAGCTGTTTTTT | CASGLTSGSPLPITGELFF
NA | TRBD2 | 13 | TRBJ2-7 | TRBV30 | TGTGCCGGTTGGGCTAGCGGGTCCTACGAGCAGTACTTC | CAGWASGSYEQYF
NA | NA | 15 | TRBJ2-3 | TRBV5-4 | TGTGCCAGCAGCTTGGACGGACAGCGCACAGATACGCAGTATTTT | CASSLDGQRTDTQYF
NA | TRBD1 | 19 | TRBJ2-1 | TRBV4-1 | TGCGCCAGCAGCCCGGGACAGGGGTTGTCCGGAGTCCCCTACAATGAGCAGTTCTTC | CASSPGQGLSGVPYNEQFF
NA | TRBD1 | 15 | TRBJ1-6 | TRBV6-5 | TGTGCCAGCAGTCTTCTCGACAGGGTGAATTCACCCCTCCACTTT | CASSLLDRVNSPLHF
NA | NA | 15 | TRBJ2-2 | TRBV14 | TGTGCCAGCAGCCAAGCATACGGGGGTACCGGGGAGCTGTTTTTT | CASSQAYGGTGELFF
NA | TRBD1 | 16 | TRBJ2-5 | TRBV6-5 | TGTGCCAGCAGTTCGGACAGGCAAGCGATACAAGAGACCCAGTACTTC | CASSSDRQAIQETQYF
NA | NA | 13 | TRBJ2-3 | TRBV18 | TGTGCCAGCTCACGGGACTTAGCTGATACGCAGTATTTT | CASSRDLADTQYF
NA | NA | 16 | TRBJ2-1 | TRBV7-8 | TGTGCCAGCAGCCCATATTCTAAGGGGTTCTACAATGAGCAGTTCTTC | CASSPYSKGFYNEQFF